A selection of T cell receptor beta chains follows, all from one sample in a study of cytomegalovirus exposure and HLA in healthy donors. The protocol was immunoSEQ multiplex PCR, while the TCRdb copy is restricted to in-frame clones and leaves out a portion. Its table records some 200,000 clones. Material for sequencing was PBMCs. These receptors all come from a girl aged 2-9 years in good health and CMV-seropositive. The conserved cysteine and the conserved F or W are not part of the CDR3 here.

>TRBV11-2|14|TRBJ2-4
ASSLLSGGAKNIQY
>TRBV2|14|TRBJ2-1
ASKPPAGESYNEQF
>TRBV5-6|12|TRBJ1-1
ASSFRQGGTEAF
>TRBV2|9|TRBJ2-7
ASRGSYEQY
>TRBV7-9|15|TRBJ2-6
ASSRPAGVGTGDVLT
>TRBV5-1|12|TRBJ2-3
ASSPDRGTDTQY
>TRBV28|9|TRBJ2-7
ASQGGWEQY
>TRBV6-1|13|TRBJ2-1
ASREGTAPMDEQF
>TRBV19|12|TRBJ2-7
ASSIGARSYEQY
>TRBV6-5|13|TRBJ1-6
ASSYQDRSNSPLH
>TRBV11-2|14|TRBJ2-2
ASSALRAGFGGELF
>TRBV6-1|14|TRBJ2-1
ASSGASRNSYNEQF
>TRBV2|12|TRBJ1-1
ASTTGYVGTEAF
>TRBV6-1|13|TRBJ2-3
ASSERAGGADTQY
>TRBV5-1|12|TRBJ2-7
ASSFGGSHDEQY
>TRBV18|13|TRBJ2-7
ASSPSRTGVSEQY
>TRBV13|13|TRBJ2-7
ASSLGAVNSYEQY
>TRBV7-3|14|TRBJ2-3
ASSLRPSGSTDTQY
>TRBV19|14|TRBJ2-4
ASSSGQVFGKNIQY
>TRBV28|13|TRBJ2-7
ASSLSPSGTYEQY
>TRBV9|11|TRBJ2-7
ASSGSAGYEQY
>TRBV2|14|TRBJ2-7
ASSEVGQGGTYEQY
>TRBV28|13|TRBJ1-1
ASSLYRGLNTEAF
>TRBV29-1|12|TRBJ2-1
SARAGGPYNEQF
>TRBV9|13|TRBJ2-1
ASTLSGRPGDEQF
>TRBV5-1|16|TRBJ2-3
ASSQGLAGGPSTDTQY
>TRBV16|11|TRBJ2-3
ASSPVRTDTQY
>TRBV28|10|TRBJ2-3
ASSHLTDTQY
>TRBV25-1|9|TRBJ2-5
ASSEREFQY
>TRBV19|12|TRBJ1-5
ASSTSPYNQPQH
>TRBV27|11|TRBJ2-7
ASSWSSGGEQY
>TRBV10-2|15|TRBJ2-7
ASPSGFTGTVPYEQY
>TRBV7-2|14|NA
ASSPKTGTQSYEQY
>TRBV29-1|10|TRBJ2-2
SVDWNTGELF
>TRBV19|14|TRBJ1-1
ASSIDRTGMNTEAF
>TRBV2|11|TRBJ1-1
ASSVTLNTEAF
>TRBV9|15|TRBJ2-3
ASSVVASGRFGDTQY
>TRBV28|11|TRBJ2-7
ASSLTNTYEQY
>TRBV6-5|13|TRBJ1-5
ASSYSRGSNQPQH
>TRBV19|11|TRBJ1-5
ASSRQGFQPQH
>TRBV15|11|TRBJ2-7
ATSKTSVREQY
>TRBV29-1|13|TRBJ1-2
SVEEGLQGDYGYT
>TRBV6-1|13|TRBJ1-3
ASSTGGSSGNTIY